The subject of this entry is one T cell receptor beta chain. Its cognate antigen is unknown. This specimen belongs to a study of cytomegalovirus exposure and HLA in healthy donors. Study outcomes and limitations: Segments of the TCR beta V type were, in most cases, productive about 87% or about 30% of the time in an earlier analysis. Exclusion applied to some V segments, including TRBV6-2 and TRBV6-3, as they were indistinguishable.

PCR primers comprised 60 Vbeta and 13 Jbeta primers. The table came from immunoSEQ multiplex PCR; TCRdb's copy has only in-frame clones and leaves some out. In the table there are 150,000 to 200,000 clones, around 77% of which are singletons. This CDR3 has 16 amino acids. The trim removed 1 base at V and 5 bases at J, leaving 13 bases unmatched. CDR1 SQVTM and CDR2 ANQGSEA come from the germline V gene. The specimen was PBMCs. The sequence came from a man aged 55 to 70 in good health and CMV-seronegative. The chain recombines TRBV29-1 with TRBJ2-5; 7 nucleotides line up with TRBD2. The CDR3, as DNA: TGCAGCGTTGAAGTTGGGGAGCGGGGAATCGGTGAGACCCAGTACTTC. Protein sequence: CSVEVGERGIGETQYF. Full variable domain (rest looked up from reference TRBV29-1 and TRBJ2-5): SAVISQKPSRDICQRGTSLTIQCQVDSQVTMMFWYRQQPGQSLTLIATANQGSEATYESGFVIDKFPISRPNLTFSTLTVSNMSPEDSSIYLCSVEVGERGIGETQYFGPGTRLLVL.